The T cell receptor beta chain under discussion was sequenced for a study of shared clonotypes between healthy human individuals. Study-level results: The donor pool, a small one, limited the genetic and exposure-history diversity represented.

CDR3 length: 17 amino acids. Germline CDR1 and CDR2: SGHDN and FVKESK. Trimming stripped 3 bases from V and 0 bases from J, with 17 bases between. Naive CD8 cells lacked CD45RO and underwent positive selection for CCR7, leaving out terminally differentiated effector memory CD45RA+ cells. The repertoire was sequenced with immunoSEQ multiplex PCR; TCRdb's copy has only in-frame clones and lacks some. The sample carries 2 million to 2.5 million clones, less than 95% recorded once. Concerning this clone itself: As yet, its antigen is unknown.

The rearrangement links TRBV14 to TRBJ1-2, with a tentative D call TRBD1 (5 bases). The sequenced sample consisted of naive CD8+ T cells sorted from blood. The sequence derives from a man in his late teens or twenties in good health. DNA of the CDR3: TGTGCCAGCAGCCAGCAGTACTCTGACAGTCCTAACTATGGCTACACCTTC. Translated, it gives CASSQQYSDSPNYGYTF.